This T cell receptor (beta chain) was recovered during a study of cytomegalovirus exposure and HLA in healthy donors. TCRdb's table, derived via immunoSEQ multiplex PCR, lists solely in-frame clones and lacks some. The table has approximately 160,000 clones, roughly 86% seen once. The CDR3 is 12 residues long. Germline V CDR1 and CDR2: MDHEN, SYDVKM. The V gene end was trimmed by 6 bases and the J gene end by 12 bases; junction bases not matched to a gene: 9. General study points: In the 120 validation repertoires, a later analysis found that first-cohort TCR clusters tended to co-occur. Whilst most TCR sequences proved rare, a subset of public TCRs occurred across many donors.

Worth noting for this clone: What it binds is unknown.

The chain has TRBV28 and TRBJ1-1; the match to TRBD1 covers 8 bases. This clonotype was obtained from a woman younger than 35 in good health and CMV-seropositive. Specimen: PBMCs. CDR3 sequence (DNA): TGTGCCAGCAGCCCCACCCGGACAGGGTCTTTCTTT. It codes for CASSPTRTGSFF. The full variable domain, rest sourced from reference TRBV28 and TRBJ1-1, is DVKVTQSSRYLVKRTGEKVFLECVQDMDHENMFWYRQDPGLGLRLIYFSYDVKMKEKGDIPEGYSVSREKKERFSLILESASTNQTSMYLCASSPTRTGSFFGQGTRLTVV.